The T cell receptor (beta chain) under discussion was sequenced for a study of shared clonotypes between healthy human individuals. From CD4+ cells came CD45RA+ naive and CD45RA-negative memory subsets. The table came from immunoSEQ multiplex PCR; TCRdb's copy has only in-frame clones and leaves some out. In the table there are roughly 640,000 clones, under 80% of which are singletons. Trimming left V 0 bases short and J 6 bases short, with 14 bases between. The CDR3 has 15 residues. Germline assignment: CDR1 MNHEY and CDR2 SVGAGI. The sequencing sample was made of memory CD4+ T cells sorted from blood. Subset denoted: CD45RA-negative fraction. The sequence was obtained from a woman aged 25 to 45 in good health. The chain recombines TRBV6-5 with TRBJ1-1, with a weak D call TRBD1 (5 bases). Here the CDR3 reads CASSYSGGVASEAFF. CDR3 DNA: TGTGCCAGCAGTTACTCGGGGGGGGTAGCTTCTGAAGCTTTCTTT.